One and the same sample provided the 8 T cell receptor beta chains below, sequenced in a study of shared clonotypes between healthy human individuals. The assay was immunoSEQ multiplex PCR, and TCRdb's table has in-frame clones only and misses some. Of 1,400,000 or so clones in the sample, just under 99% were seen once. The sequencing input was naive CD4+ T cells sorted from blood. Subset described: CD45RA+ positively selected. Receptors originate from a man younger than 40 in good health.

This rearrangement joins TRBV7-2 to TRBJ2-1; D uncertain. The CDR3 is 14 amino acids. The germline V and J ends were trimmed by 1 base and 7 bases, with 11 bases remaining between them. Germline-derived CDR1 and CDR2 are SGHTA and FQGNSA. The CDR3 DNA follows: TGTGCCAGCAGCTTAGTTTCTAGGAAGAATGAGCAGTTCTTC. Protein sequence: CASSLVSRKNEQFF.

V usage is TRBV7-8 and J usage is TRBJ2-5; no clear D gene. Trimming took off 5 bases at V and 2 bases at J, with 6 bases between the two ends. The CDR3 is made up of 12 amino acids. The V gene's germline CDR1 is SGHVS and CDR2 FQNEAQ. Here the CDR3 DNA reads TGTGCCAGCAGCGAGGTACAAGAGACCCAGTACTTC. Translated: CASSEVQETQYF.

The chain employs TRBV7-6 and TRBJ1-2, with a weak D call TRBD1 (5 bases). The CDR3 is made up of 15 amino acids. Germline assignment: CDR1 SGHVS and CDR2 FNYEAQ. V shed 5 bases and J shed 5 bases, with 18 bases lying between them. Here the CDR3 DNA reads TGTGCCAGCAGCCAACGAGGGCAGGGCCTTTATGGCTACACCTTC. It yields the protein CASSQRGQGLYGYTF.

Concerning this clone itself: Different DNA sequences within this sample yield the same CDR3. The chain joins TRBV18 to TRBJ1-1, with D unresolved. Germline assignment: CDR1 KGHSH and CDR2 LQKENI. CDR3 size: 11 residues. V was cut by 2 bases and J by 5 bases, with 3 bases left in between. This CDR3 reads CASSPGTEAFF. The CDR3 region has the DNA TGTGCCAGCTCACCAGGGACTGAAGCTTTCTTT.

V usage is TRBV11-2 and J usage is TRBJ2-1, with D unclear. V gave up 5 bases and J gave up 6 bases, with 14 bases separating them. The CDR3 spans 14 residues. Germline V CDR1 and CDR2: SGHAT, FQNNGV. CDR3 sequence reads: CASSRTDIFNEQFF. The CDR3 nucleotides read TGTGCCAGCAGCCGCACCGACATCTTCAATGAGCAGTTCTTC.

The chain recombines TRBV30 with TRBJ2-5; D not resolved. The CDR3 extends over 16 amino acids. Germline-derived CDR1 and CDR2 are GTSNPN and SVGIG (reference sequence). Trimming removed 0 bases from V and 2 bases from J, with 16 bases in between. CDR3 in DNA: TGTGCCTGGAGTGTAAGACACGGCGTATTACAAGAGACCCAGTACTTC. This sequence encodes CAWSVRHGVLQETQYF.

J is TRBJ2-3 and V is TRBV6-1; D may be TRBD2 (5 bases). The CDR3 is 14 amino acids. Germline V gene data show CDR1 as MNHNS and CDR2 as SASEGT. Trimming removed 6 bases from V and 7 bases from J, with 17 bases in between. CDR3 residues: CASSHVLGIHTQYF. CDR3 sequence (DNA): TGTGCCAGCAGCCACGTACTAGGAATCCATACGCAGTATTTT.

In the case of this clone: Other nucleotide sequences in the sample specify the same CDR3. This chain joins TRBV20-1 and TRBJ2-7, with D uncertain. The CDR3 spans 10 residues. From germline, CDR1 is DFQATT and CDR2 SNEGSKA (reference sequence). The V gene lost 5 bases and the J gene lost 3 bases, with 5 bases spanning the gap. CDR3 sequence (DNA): TGCAGTGCTTTTTTCTACGAGCAGTACTTC. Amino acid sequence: CSAFFYEQYF.